This T cell receptor beta chain was identified in a study of control samples from healthy donors and cancer patients. Method: immunoSEQ multiplex PCR; TCRdb's copy keeps in-frame clones and lacks some. This sample contains roughly 200,000 clones. V was clipped by 1 base and J by 1 base, with 7 bases between them. The CDR3 spans 14 residues. Germline CDR1 LGHDT, CDR2 YNNKEL (reference sequence). This clonotype was obtained from a woman aged 25 to 45 in good health. V usage is TRBV3-1 (or the pseudogene TRBV3-2) and J usage is TRBJ2-5; D gene uncertain. Sequences were obtained from blood. The CDR3 spells CASSQVGSQETQYF. For the CDR3, the DNA is TGTGCCAGCAGCCAAGTTGGCAGCCAAGAGACCCAGTACTTC.